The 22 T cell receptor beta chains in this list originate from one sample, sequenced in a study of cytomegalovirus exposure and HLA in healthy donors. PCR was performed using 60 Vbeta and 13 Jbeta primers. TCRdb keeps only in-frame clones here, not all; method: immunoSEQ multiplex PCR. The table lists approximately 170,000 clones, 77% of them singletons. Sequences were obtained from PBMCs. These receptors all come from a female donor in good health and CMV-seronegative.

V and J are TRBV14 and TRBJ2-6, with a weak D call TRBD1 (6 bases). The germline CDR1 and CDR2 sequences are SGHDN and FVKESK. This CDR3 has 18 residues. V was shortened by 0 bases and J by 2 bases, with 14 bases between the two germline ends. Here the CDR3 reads CASSQDWGTGPGANVLTF. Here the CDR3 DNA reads TGTGCCAGCAGCCAAGATTGGGGTACAGGGCCTGGGGCCAACGTCCTGACTTTC. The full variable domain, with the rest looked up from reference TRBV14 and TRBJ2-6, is EAGVTQFPSHSVIEKGQTVTLRCDPISGHDNLYWYRRVMGKEIKFLLHFVKESKQDESGMPNNRFLAERTGGTYSTLKVQPAELEDSGVYFCASSQDWGTGPGANVLTFGAGSRLTVL.

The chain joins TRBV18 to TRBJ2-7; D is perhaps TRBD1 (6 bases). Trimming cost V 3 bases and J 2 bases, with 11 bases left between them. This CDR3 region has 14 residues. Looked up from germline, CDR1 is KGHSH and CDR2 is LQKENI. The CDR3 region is CASSPTGITYEQYF. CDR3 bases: TGTGCCAGCTCACCGACAGGTATTACCTACGAGCAGTACTTC.

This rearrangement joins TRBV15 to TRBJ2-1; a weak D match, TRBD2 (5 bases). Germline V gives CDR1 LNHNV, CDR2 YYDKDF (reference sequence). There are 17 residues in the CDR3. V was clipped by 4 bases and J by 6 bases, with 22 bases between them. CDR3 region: CATSTTRELTVRNEQFF. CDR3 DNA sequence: TGTGCCACCAGCACGACAAGGGAGTTAACTGTACGCAATGAGCAGTTCTTC.

The CDR3 bases are TGTGCCAGCAGTTTTGGGGCGTACTCTGGAAACACCATATATTTT. Translation gives CASSFGAYSGNTIYF. This rearrangement joins TRBV28 to TRBJ1-3, with D tentatively TRBD1 (5 bases). The ends were cut back, 3 bases at V and 0 bases at J, with 9 bases in the middle. The CDR3 is 15 residues long. Germline V gives CDR1 MDHEN, CDR2 SYDVKM.

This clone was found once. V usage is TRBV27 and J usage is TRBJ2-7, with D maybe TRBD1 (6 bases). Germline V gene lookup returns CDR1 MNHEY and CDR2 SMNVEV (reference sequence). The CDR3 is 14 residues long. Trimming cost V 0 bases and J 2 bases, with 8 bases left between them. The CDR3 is CASSLSQGPYEQYF. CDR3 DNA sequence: TGTGCCAGCAGTTTATCACAGGGACCCTACGAGCAGTACTTC.

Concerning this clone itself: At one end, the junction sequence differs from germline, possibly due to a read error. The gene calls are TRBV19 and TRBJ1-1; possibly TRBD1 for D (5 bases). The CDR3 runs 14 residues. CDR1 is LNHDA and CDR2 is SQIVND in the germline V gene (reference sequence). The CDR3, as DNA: TGTACCAGTAGTATAGCAGGGCAGAACACTGAAGCTTTCTTT. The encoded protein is CTSSIAGQNTEAFF.

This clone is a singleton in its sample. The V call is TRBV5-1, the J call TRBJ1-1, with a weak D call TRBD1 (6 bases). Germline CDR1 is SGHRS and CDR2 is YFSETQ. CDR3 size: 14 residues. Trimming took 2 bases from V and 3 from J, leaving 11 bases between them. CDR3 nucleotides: TGCGCCAGCAGCTTCCAGGGGTTGTACACTGAAGCTTTCTTT. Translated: CASSFQGLYTEAFF.

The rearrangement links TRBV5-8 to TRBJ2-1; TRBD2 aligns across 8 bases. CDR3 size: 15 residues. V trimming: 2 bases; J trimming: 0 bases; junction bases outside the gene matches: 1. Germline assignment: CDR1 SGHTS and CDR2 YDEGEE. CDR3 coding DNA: TGTGCCAGCAGCTTCAGCGGGAGCTCCTACAATGAGCAGTTCTTC. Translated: CASSFSGSSYNEQFF.

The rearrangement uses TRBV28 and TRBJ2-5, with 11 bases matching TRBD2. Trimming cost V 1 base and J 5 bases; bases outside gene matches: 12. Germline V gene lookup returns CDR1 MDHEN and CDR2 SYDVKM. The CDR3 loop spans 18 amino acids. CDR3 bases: TGTGCCAGCAGTTTATTTCCCCCCTGGTTAGCGGGGGGGGAGACCCAGTACTTC. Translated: CASSLFPPWLAGGETQYF.

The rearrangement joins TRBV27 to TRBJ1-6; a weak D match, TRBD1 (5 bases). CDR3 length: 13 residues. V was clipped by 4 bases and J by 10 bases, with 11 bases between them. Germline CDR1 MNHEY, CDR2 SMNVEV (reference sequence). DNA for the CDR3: TGTGCCAGCAGTTCTCAGGGTAACTCACCCCTCCACTTT. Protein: CASSSQGNSPLHF.

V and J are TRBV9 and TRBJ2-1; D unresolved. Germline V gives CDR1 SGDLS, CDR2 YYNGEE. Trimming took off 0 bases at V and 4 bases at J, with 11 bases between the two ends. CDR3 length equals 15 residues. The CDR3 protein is CASSVVARPYNEQFF. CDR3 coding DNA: TGTGCCAGCAGCGTAGTGGCTAGACCGTACAATGAGCAGTTCTTC. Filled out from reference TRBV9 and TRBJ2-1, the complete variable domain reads DSGVTQTPKHLITATGQRVTLRCSPRSGDLSVYWYQQSLDQGLQFLIQYYNGEERAKGNILERFSAQQFPDLHSELNLSSLELGDSALYFCASSVVARPYNEQFFGPGTRLTVL.

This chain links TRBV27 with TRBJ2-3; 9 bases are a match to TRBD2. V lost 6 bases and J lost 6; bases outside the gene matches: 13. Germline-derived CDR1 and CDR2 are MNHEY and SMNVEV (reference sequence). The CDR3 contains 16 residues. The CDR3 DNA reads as TGTGCCAGCAGACCCGGACTAGCGAGACTAGGGGATACGCAGTATTTT. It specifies CASRPGLARLGDTQYF.

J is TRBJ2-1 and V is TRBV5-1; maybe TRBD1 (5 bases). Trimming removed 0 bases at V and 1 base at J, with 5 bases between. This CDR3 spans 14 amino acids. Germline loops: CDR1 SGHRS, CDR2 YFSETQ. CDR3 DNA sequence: TGCGCCAGCAGCTTGGGACAGTCCTACAATGAGCAGTTCTTC. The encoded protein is CASSLGQSYNEQFF.

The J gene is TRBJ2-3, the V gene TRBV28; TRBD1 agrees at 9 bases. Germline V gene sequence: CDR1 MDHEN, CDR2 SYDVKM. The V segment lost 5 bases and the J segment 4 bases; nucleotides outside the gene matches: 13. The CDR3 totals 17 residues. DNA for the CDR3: TGTGCCAGCAGTCGACCCGTCCGGGACAGGGTGTCAGATACGCAGTATTTT. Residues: CASSRPVRDRVSDTQYF.

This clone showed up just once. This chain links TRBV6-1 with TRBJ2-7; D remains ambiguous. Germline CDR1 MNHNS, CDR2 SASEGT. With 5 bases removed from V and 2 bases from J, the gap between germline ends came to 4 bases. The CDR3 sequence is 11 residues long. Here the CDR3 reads CASSSAYEQYF. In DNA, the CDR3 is TGTGCCAGCAGTTCTGCCTACGAGCAGTACTTC.

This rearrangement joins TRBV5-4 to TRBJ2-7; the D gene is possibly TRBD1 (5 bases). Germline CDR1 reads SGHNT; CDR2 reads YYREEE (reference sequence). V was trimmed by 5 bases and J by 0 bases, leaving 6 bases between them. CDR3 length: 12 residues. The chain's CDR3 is CASSQGSYEQYF. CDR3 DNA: TGTGCCAGCAGTCAGGGCTCCTACGAGCAGTACTTC.

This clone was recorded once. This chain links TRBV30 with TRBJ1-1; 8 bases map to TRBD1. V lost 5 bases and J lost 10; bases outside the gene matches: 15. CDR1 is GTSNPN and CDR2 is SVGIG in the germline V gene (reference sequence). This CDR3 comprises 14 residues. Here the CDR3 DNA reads TGTGCCTGGGAGAGAGGACAGGGACGGGCTGGAGCTTTCTTT. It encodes CAWERGQGRAGAFF. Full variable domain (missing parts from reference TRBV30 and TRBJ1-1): SQTIHQWPATLVQPVGSPLSLECTVEGTSNPNLYWYRQAAGRGLQLLFYSVGIGQISSEVPQNLSASRPQDRQFILSSKKLLLSDSGFYLCAWERGQGRAGAFFGQGTRLTVV.

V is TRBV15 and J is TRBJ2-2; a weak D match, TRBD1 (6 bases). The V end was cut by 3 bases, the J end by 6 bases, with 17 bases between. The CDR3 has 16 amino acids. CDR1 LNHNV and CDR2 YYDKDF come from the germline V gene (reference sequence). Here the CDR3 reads CATSRPGQGSAGELFF. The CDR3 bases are TGTGCCACCAGCAGGCCGGGACAAGGGAGCGCCGGGGAGCTGTTTTTT. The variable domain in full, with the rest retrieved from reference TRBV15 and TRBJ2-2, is DAMVIQNPRYQVTQFGKPVTLSCSQTLNHNVMYWYQQKSSQAPKLLFHYYDKDFNNEADTPDNFQSRRPNTSFCFLDIRSPGLGDTAMYLCATSRPGQGSAGELFFGEGSRLTVL.

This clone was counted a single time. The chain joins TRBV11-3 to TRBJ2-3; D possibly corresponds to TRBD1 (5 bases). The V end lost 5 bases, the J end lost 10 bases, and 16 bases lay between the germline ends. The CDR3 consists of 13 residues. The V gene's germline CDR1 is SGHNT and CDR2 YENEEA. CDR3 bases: TGTGCCAGCAGCCCCTATTGGGGCGGTGCGCAGTATTTT. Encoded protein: CASSPYWGGAQYF.

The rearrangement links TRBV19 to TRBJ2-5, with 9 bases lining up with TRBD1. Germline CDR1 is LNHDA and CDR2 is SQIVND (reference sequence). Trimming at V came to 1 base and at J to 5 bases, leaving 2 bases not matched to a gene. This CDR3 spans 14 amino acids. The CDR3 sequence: CASSIVGTGETQYF. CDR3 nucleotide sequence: TGTGCCAGTAGTATAGTGGGGACAGGGGAGACCCAGTACTTC.

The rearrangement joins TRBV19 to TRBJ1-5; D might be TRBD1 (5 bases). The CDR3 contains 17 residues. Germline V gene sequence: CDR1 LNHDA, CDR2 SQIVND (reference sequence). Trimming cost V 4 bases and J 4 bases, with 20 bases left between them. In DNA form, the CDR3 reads TGTGCCAGTAGTACACGTCGCGGGGGGTCTTATAATCAGCCCCAGCATTTT. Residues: CASSTRRGGSYNQPQHF.

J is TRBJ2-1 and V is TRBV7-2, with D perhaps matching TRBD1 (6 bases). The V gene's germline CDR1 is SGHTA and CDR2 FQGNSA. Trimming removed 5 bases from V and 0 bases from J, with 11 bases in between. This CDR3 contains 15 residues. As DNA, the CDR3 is TGTGCCAGCAGCATCAGGGGTAGCTCCTACAATGAGCAGTTCTTC. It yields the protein CASSIRGSSYNEQFF.